This TCR beta chain was identified in a study of cytomegalovirus exposure and HLA in healthy donors. Overall study findings and caveats: Differences between HLA loci emerged in a later analysis of TCR association rates, with DRB1 most and HLA-C fewest.

This clone was counted once. What it binds is unknown. Amplification used 60 Vbeta primers and 13 Jbeta primers. Here immunoSEQ multiplex PCR was the method, and the copy in TCRdb shows in-frame clones only, minus some. The data contain about 130,000 clones, about 10% of them singletons. This TCR was recovered from a young woman in good health and CMV-seropositive. Sequenced material: PBMCs.

CDR3 loop: CASSPRTSGSRETQYF. The CDR3 DNA reads as TGCGCCAGCAGCCCTAGGACTAGCGGGAGCCGGGAGACCCAGTACTTC. The chain employs TRBV5-1 and TRBJ2-5; 13 bases align to TRBD2. This CDR3 is built from 16 residues. Germline V gene data show CDR1 as SGHRS and CDR2 as YFSETQ. V gave up 4 bases and J gave up 5 bases; unmatched junction bases: 8.